Shown below are 20 T cell receptor beta chains from a single sample sequenced in a study of blood T cell repertoires in COVID-19. Clones were sequenced by immunoSEQ multiplex PCR, and TCRdb holds only the in-frame ones, with some missing. The profile shows fewer than 110,000 clones, about 90% of them singletons. The source material was peripheral blood. These receptors all come from a human donor in a cohort sampled during active COVID-19.

This chain uses TRBV19 with TRBJ2-1, with 8 bases matching TRBD1. Germline CDR1 reads LNHDA; CDR2 reads SQIVND (reference sequence). This CDR3 has 13 amino acids. After removal of 8 bases from V and 8 bases from J, the junction contained 8 bases not matched to a gene. DNA of the CDR3: TGTGCCAGTTGTAACCAGGGGGCCCATGAGCAGTTCTTC. Translating it yields CASCNQGAHEQFF.

This chain joins TRBV7-9 and TRBJ1-5; 10 bases are shared with TRBD1. Losses at the gene ends were 5 bases for V and 4 bases for J; bases not matched to a gene: 2. CDR1 is SEHNR and CDR2 is FQNEAQ in the germline V gene (reference sequence). CDR3 length equals 14 residues. The CDR3 sequence is CASSGQGGNQPQHF. The CDR3 DNA follows: TGTGCCAGCAGCGGACAGGGGGGGAATCAGCCCCAGCATTTT. Using reference TRBV7-9 and TRBJ1-5 for the parts outside the CDR3, the full variable domain is DTGVSQNPRHKITKRGQNVTFRCDPISEHNRLYWYRQTLGQGPEFLTYFQNEAQLEKSRLLSDRFSAERPKGSFSTLEIQRTEQGDSAMYLCASSGQGGNQPQHFGDGTRLSIL.

The chain uses TRBV5-1 and TRBJ2-1; TRBD2 matches 7 bases. The CDR3 contains 17 residues. Trimming took 1 base from V and 8 from J; bases not matched to a gene: 15. Germline V gene data show CDR1 as SGHRS and CDR2 as YFSETQ. CDR3 nucleotide sequence: TGCGCCAGCAGCTTGTTTATCGGCGGGGGATTAGGGGATGAGCAGTTCTTC. Translated: CASSLFIGGGLGDEQFF.

The rearrangement uses TRBV24-1 and TRBJ2-3; D remains unclear. Germline values: CDR1 KGHDR, CDR2 SFDVKD. V was cut by 3 bases and J by 8 bases, with 11 bases left in between. CDR3 size: 13 residues. The CDR3 is CATSDGPAGTQYF. As DNA, the CDR3 is TGTGCCACCAGTGATGGTCCGGCAGGTACGCAGTATTTT.

The chain employs TRBV9 and TRBJ2-3, with 7 bases lining up with TRBD2. The CDR3 spans 16 residues. V shed 0 bases and J 5 bases; nucleotides not matched to a gene: 9. Germline V lookup: CDR1 SGDLS, CDR2 YYNGEE. The CDR3 loop reads CASSVAPAGFQDTQYF. CDR3 DNA: TGTGCCAGCAGCGTAGCCCCAGCGGGGTTTCAAGATACGCAGTATTTT.

This rearrangement joins TRBV5-1 to TRBJ2-3; possible D gene TRBD1, 6 bases. The CDR3 is 14 amino acids. Germline CDR1 is SGHRS and CDR2 is YFSETQ. V lost 2 bases to trimming and J lost 2 bases, with 9 bases between them. The CDR3 DNA is TGCGCCAGCAGCTTAGGACAGCTCACAGATACGCAGTATTTT. As protein: CASSLGQLTDTQYF.

This clone has only one observation. V gene TRBV27 combines with J gene TRBJ2-4; no clear D gene. The CDR3 covers 13 residues. The germline V gene encodes CDR1 MNHEY and CDR2 SMNVEV (reference sequence). The V end was cut by 4 bases, the J end by 15 bases, with 19 bases between. The CDR3 is CASSSTVAASRYF. Here the CDR3 DNA reads TGTGCCAGCAGTTCCACCGTTGCGGCTTCGAGGTACTTC.

The chain combines TRBV28 with TRBJ1-1, with no clear D. CDR1 and CDR2 from the germline V gene are MDHEN and SYDVKM. V was shortened by 6 bases and J by 7 bases, with 24 bases between the two germline ends. CDR3 length equals 16 residues. The CDR3 reads CASSAGHEGRGVEAFF. In DNA, the CDR3 is TGTGCCAGCAGCGCGGGCCACGAAGGCCGAGGCGTTGAAGCTTTCTTT.

The genes are TRBV27 and TRBJ1-6; 11 bases line up with TRBD1. Germline V gene sequence: CDR1 MNHEY, CDR2 SMNVEV (reference sequence). The CDR3 runs to 15 residues. Trimming took 1 base from V and 10 from J; bases not matched to a gene: 3. The CDR3 reads CASSLLGTGGSPLHF. CDR3 nucleotide sequence: TGTGCCAGCAGTTTATTGGGGACAGGGGGATCACCCCTCCACTTT.

CDR3 nucleotide sequence: TGTGCCAGGATGGGACAGGAGGATGCTGGAAACACCATATATTTT. It encodes CARMGQEDAGNTIYF. The gene calls are TRBV2 and TRBJ1-3; 8 bases map to TRBD1. The J segment lost 2 bases and the V segment lost 9 bases, leaving 9 bases of the junction unmatched. This CDR3 comprises 15 residues. Germline lookup yields CDR1 SNHLY and CDR2 FYNNEI.

The chain combines TRBV28 with TRBJ2-5; TRBD1 is a possible D gene (5 bases). V lost 5 bases and J lost 5, with 12 bases in between. In germline, CDR1 is MDHEN, CDR2 SYDVKM. The CDR3 loop spans 13 amino acids. CDR3 residues: CASSQGFLETQYF. CDR3 DNA sequence: TGTGCCAGCAGTCAGGGTTTTCTGGAGACCCAGTACTTC.

In its sample, this clone was seen once. V usage is TRBV27 and J usage is TRBJ2-1; 12 nucleotides align to TRBD2. This CDR3 spans 15 amino acids. Germline V gives CDR1 MNHEY, CDR2 SMNVEV (reference sequence). V gave up 7 bases and J gave up 3 bases; unmatched junction bases: 4. The CDR3 sequence: CASTLGLAGYNEQFF. As DNA, the CDR3 is TGTGCCAGCACCCTGGGACTAGCGGGCTACAATGAGCAGTTCTTC.

V gene TRBV6-6 combines with J gene TRBJ2-3, with D maybe TRBD2 (6 bases). The CDR3 totals 16 residues. Germline values: CDR1 MNHNY, CDR2 SVGAGI (reference sequence). Trimming removed 8 bases at V and 2 bases at J, with 20 bases between. This CDR3 reads CASGYVNRRATDTQYF. DNA of the CDR3: TGTGCCAGCGGGTACGTCAACCGGAGGGCCACAGATACGCAGTATTTT.

This rearrangement joins TRBV19 to TRBJ2-2; D unresolved. Germline V gives CDR1 LNHDA, CDR2 SQIVND (reference sequence). This CDR3 comprises 14 residues. V lost 1 base, J lost 3 bases, and 6 bases lay in between. As DNA, the CDR3 is TGTGCCAGTAGTATAGGTCCTCACACCGGGGAGCTGTTTTTT. This codes for CASSIGPHTGELFF.

This sequence joins TRBV30 and TRBJ2-1; perhaps TRBD1 as D (6 bases). In germline, CDR1 is GTSNPN, CDR2 SVGIG (reference sequence). The CDR3 runs to 14 residues. V was pared by 2 bases and J by 1 base, with 9 bases between. Here the CDR3 DNA reads TGTGCCTGGAGTCGTGACAGGTCCTACAATGAGCAGTTCTTC. Protein product: CAWSRDRSYNEQFF.

This chain uses TRBV20-1 with TRBJ2-3; 8 bases are a match to TRBD2. J was trimmed by 5 bases and V by 3 bases; bases with no gene match: 10. This CDR3 region has 15 residues. CDR1 is DFQATT, CDR2 SNEGSKA, per germline (reference sequence). CDR3 in DNA: TGCAGTGCTAGTTCGGCTAGCGGGCGAAGAGATACGCAGTATTTT. The encoded protein is CSASSASGRRDTQYF.

The V and J genes are TRBV6-5 and TRBJ1-1, with TRBD1 matching 7 bases. Per the germline V gene, CDR1 is MNHEY and CDR2 is SVGAGI. V gave up 6 bases and J gave up 1 base; unmatched junction bases: 8. The CDR3 covers 15 residues. CDR3 sequence (DNA): TGTGCCAGCAGACACTACAGGGGCACGAACACTGAAGCTTTCTTT. It yields the protein CASRHYRGTNTEAFF.

This chain connects TRBV7-3 to TRBJ2-6; D is possibly TRBD2 (5 bases). Germline V gene data show CDR1 as SGHTA and CDR2 as FQGTGA. V lost 0 bases to trimming and J lost 4 bases, with 10 bases between them. The CDR3 is 16 residues long. CDR3 bases: TGTGCCAGCAGCTTAACGTCGGGGAGCGGGGCCAACGTCCTGACTTTC. Translated, it gives CASSLTSGSGANVLTF.

The chain carries TRBV3-1 (or the pseudogene TRBV3-2) and TRBJ2-1; 10 bases line up with TRBD2. Germline values: CDR1 LGHDT, CDR2 YNNKEL (reference sequence). V shed 1 base, J shed 8 bases, and the junction held 5 bases outside the gene matches. This CDR3 is 15 amino acids long. The CDR3 DNA reads as TGTGCCAGCAGCCAAGGTCCAGCGGGGGGGCATGAGCAGTTCTTC. Protein sequence: CASSQGPAGGHEQFF.

This clone was detected a few times. V is TRBV2 and J is TRBJ2-3; D unresolved. This CDR3 region has 13 residues. Germline CDR1 and CDR2: SNHLY and FYNNEI. V was clipped by 3 bases and J by 4 bases, with 8 bases between them. CDR3 residues: CASSEDRADTQYF. DNA of the CDR3: TGTGCCAGCAGTGAGGATCGGGCAGATACGCAGTATTTT.